One sample yielded the 18 T cell receptor beta chains listed below, sequenced in a study of blood T cell repertoires in COVID-19. Generated by immunoSEQ multiplex PCR, the TCRdb table keeps only in-frame clones and is missing some. The data hold 250,000 to 350,000 clones, with more than 80% observed a single time. The material sequenced was PBMCs or T cells enriched from blood (not recorded which). These receptors all stem from a woman younger than 35 who had recovered from COVID-19.

The chain combines TRBV7-3 with TRBJ2-2; D is unresolved. Germline values: CDR1 SGHTA, CDR2 FQGTGA. The CDR3 is 13 residues long. Trimming removed 5 bases at V and 8 bases at J, with 12 bases between. The CDR3 region is CASSPAAGGELFF. The CDR3 coding sequence is TGTGCCAGCAGCCCCGCCGCAGGTGGGGAGCTGTTTTTT.

The rearrangement uses TRBV18 and TRBJ2-5, with D maybe TRBD1 (6 bases). Trimming removed 7 bases at V and 2 bases at J, with 14 bases between. The CDR3 totals 14 residues. In germline, CDR1 is KGHSH, CDR2 LQKENI. The CDR3 DNA follows: TGTGCCAGCTTTGGGGACACTACTCAAGAGACCCAGTACTTC. Its protein is CASFGDTTQETQYF.

The chain couples TRBV10-3 to TRBJ1-3, with 9 bases that match TRBD1. The CDR3 has 15 residues. Trimming removed 5 bases from V and 2 bases from J; junction bases left unmatched: 4. The germline V gene encodes CDR1 ENHRY and CDR2 SYGVKD. The CDR3 DNA reads as TGTGCCATCAGTCAACAGGGGGCGGCTGGAAACACCATATATTTT. This encodes CAISQQGAAGNTIYF.

The J gene is TRBJ2-7, the V gene TRBV5-1; 8 bases line up with TRBD1. V lost 0 bases to trimming and J lost 7 bases; unmatched junction nucleotides: 9. This CDR3 spans 15 amino acids. CDR1 is SGHRS, CDR2 YFSETQ, per germline. The chain's CDR3 is CASSLAGGEQPEQYF. The CDR3 nucleotides are TGCGCCAGCAGCTTGGCAGGGGGCGAGCAACCTGAGCAGTACTTC.

The CDR3 reads CASSKCGVAGDSYEQYF. The CDR3 region has the DNA TGTGCCAGCAGCAAATGCGGGGTAGCGGGGGACTCCTACGAGCAGTACTTC. This rearrangement joins TRBV21-1 to TRBJ2-7; TRBD2, the D gene given by the table, was not confirmed from the DNA. TRBV21-1 is noted as a pseudogene. The CDR3 has 17 residues.

The gene calls are TRBV4-2 and TRBJ1-2; D is ambiguous. This CDR3 has 15 amino acids. V was pared by 0 bases and J by 0 bases, with 8 bases between. Germline CDR1 LGHNA, CDR2 YNFKEQ. The CDR3 spells CASSQDTRTNYGYTF. CDR3 sequence (DNA): TGTGCCAGCAGCCAAGACACCAGAACTAACTATGGCTACACCTTC.

This clone showed up just once. The genes are TRBV7-8 and TRBJ1-6; 7 nucleotides align to TRBD1. Germline assignment: CDR1 SGHVS and CDR2 FQNEAQ. There are 17 residues in the CDR3. V trimming: 0 bases; J trimming: 3 bases; junction bases outside the gene matches: 5. CDR3 coding DNA: TGTGCCAGCAGCTTAGCCGGGACAGATCTCTATAATTCACCCCTCCACTTT. Translated, it gives CASSLAGTDLYNSPLHF. The full variable domain, with the rest looked up from reference TRBV7-8 and TRBJ1-6, is GAGVSQSPRYKVAKRGQDVALRCDPISGHVSLFWYQQALGQGPEFLTYFQNEAQLDKSGLPSDRFFAERPEGSVSTLKIQRTQQEDSAVYLCASSLAGTDLYNSPLHFGNGTRLTVT.

The CDR3 loop reads CASSLDRPSGNTIYF. CDR3 nucleotides: TGTGCCAGCTCACTAGACAGGCCCTCTGGAAACACCATATATTTT. The chain combines TRBV18 with TRBJ1-3, with TRBD1 as a possible D gene (6 bases). V was shortened by 4 bases and J by 0 bases, with 10 bases between the two germline ends. From germline, CDR1 is KGHSH and CDR2 LQKENI. The CDR3 loop spans 15 amino acids.

The rearrangement uses TRBV5-1 and TRBJ2-3; 15 bases are a match to TRBD2. The germline V gene has CDR1 SGHRS and CDR2 YFSETQ. The V and J ends lost 4 bases and 7 bases, in that order; junction bases with no gene match: 7. The length of the CDR3 is 16 residues. CDR3 coding DNA: TGCGCCAGCAGCCCGGGACTAGCGGGGGGTGGATATACGCAGTATTTT. Its translation: CASSPGLAGGGYTQYF. Variable domain in full (rest from reference TRBV5-1 and TRBJ2-3): KAGVTQTPRYLIKTRGQQVTLSCSPISGHRSVSWYQQTPGQGLQFLFEYFSETQRNKGNFPGRFSGRQFSNSRSEMNVSTLELGDSALYLCASSPGLAGGGYTQYFGPGTRLTVL.

There are a few counts of this clone. The genes are TRBV6-5 and TRBJ1-1, with 8 bases aligning to TRBD1. The CDR3 loop spans 14 amino acids. Trimming took 8 bases from V and 2 from J; bases not matched to a gene: 7. Germline loops: CDR1 MNHEY, CDR2 SVGAGI. The CDR3 protein is CASHRGGPNTEAFF. The CDR3 DNA sequence: TGTGCCAGCCACAGGGGGGGACCTAACACTGAAGCTTTCTTT.

This clone was picked up a small number of times. The chain recombines TRBV2 with TRBJ1-4; tentatively, D is TRBD1 (6 bases). V lost 3 bases, J lost 3 bases, and 14 bases lay in between. Germline V CDR1 and CDR2: SNHLY, FYNNEI. CDR3 length equals 16 residues. The CDR3 reads CASSDQGLVANEKLFF. As DNA, the CDR3 is TGTGCCAGCAGTGATCAGGGGTTGGTGGCTAATGAAAAACTGTTTTTT.

This chain links TRBV9 with TRBJ1-2, with D unclear. V lost 3 bases to trimming and J lost 4 bases, with 10 bases between them. Germline loops: CDR1 SGDLS, CDR2 YYNGEE. The CDR3 is 13 amino acids. The CDR3 here is CASSDRGGYGYTF. CDR3 in DNA: TGTGCCAGCAGCGACAGAGGAGGCTATGGCTACACCTTC.

The rearrangement uses TRBV28 and TRBJ1-1, with D possibly matching TRBD1 (5 bases). This CDR3 has 17 amino acids. Germline lookup yields CDR1 MDHEN and CDR2 SYDVKM. V was cut by 7 bases and J by 4 bases, with 25 bases left in between. The CDR3 DNA follows: TGTGCCAGCAACTACCCCCAGGGTTGGAATTCGGGCACTGAAGCTTTCTTT. Amino acid sequence: CASNYPQGWNSGTEAFF.

The CDR3 region is CASSISGGATDTQYF. DNA of the CDR3: TGTGCCAGCAGCATAAGCGGGGGAGCCACAGATACGCAGTATTTT. The chain carries TRBV7-2 and TRBJ2-3; TRBD2 agrees at 8 bases. The CDR3 has 15 amino acids. The V gene end was trimmed by 5 bases and the J gene end by 2 bases; junction bases not matched to a gene: 6. Germline CDR1 SGHTA, CDR2 FQGNSA.

There are a few counts of this clone. The chain recombines TRBV28 with TRBJ1-4; perhaps TRBD1 as D (5 bases). Germline CDR1 is MDHEN and CDR2 is SYDVKM. V shed 8 bases and J shed 4 bases, with 14 bases lying between them. The CDR3 is made up of 14 amino acids. In DNA form, the CDR3 reads TGTGCCAGCGGGGGGAGGAGTGGTAATGAAAAACTGTTTTTT. Translation: CASGGRSGNEKLFF.

This clone was detected once. The chain links TRBV3-1 (or the pseudogene TRBV3-2) to TRBJ1-2; 7 nucleotides align to TRBD1. CDR3 length: 16 amino acids. In germline, CDR1 is LGHDT, CDR2 YNNKEL (reference sequence). V trimming: 3 bases; J trimming: 2 bases; junction bases outside the gene matches: 9. CDR3: CASSQWGQIKNYGYTF. The CDR3 nucleotides read TGTGCCAGCAGCCAGTGGGGACAGATCAAGAACTATGGCTACACCTTC.

The genes are TRBV5-8 and TRBJ1-2; D remains ambiguous. The CDR3 consists of 16 residues. Germline V CDR1 and CDR2: SGHTS, YDEGEE. V was pared by 0 bases and J by 4 bases, with 16 bases between. CDR3 DNA: TGTGCCAGCAGCTTGGATTGGAGGGTTCCTCCCTATGGCTACACCTTC. It codes for CASSLDWRVPPYGYTF.

The J gene is TRBJ2-5, the V gene TRBV30, with D perhaps matching TRBD2 (7 bases). Germline V gene data show CDR1 as GTSNPN and CDR2 as SVGIG (reference sequence). V gave up 1 base and J gave up 4 bases, with 13 bases separating them. The CDR3 runs 14 residues. This CDR3 reads CAWSDAGAPETQYF. The CDR3 DNA reads as TGTGCCTGGAGTGATGCGGGGGCCCCAGAGACCCAGTACTTC.